Presented here are 32 T cell receptor beta chains from one specimen sequenced in a study of read filtering for tumor transcriptome and immune sequencing (TCRdb year 2020). The sequencing machine was an Illumina HiSeq 4000. TCR libraries were built from roughly 440 ng RNA with the Immunoverse kit, using molecular barcoded adaptors covering alpha/delta and beta/gamma chains. The public reads were reanalyzed by TCRdb: fastp trimming at Q25, MiXCR alignment, in-frame beta chains only. A single entry per CDR3 protein holds the most common genes and DNA from its merged rows. Across this sample there are about 61,000 distinct CDR3 sequences, with approximately 19% seen only once. In total, the top ten clones hold around an eighth of the sample. Specimen: a population of CD138-negative cells sorted from bone marrow. The cell subset or site label, read with the paper, signifies: bone marrow mononuclear cells depleted of CD138+ plasma/myeloma cells by negative magnetic selection. All receptors come from a donor at least 40 years old with multiple myeloma.

This clonotype was recorded at least ten times. The chain carries TRBV5-5 and TRBJ2-5, with 8 bases that match TRBD1. This CDR3 has 16 residues. The junction had 14 bases not matched to a gene; V was cut back by 5 bases and J by 5 bases. Germline CDR1 reads SGHKS; CDR2 reads YYEKEE (reference sequence). The CDR3 DNA reads TGTGCCAGCAGTACCGGTACCGGGACAGGCGGGGAGACCCAGTACTTC. As protein: CASSTGTGTGGETQYF.

Concerning this clonotype itself: This may arise from a read error, as a much more abundant clone is one base away. The chain links TRBV12-3 or TRBV12-4 to TRBJ1-1; no clear D. This CDR3 region has 13 residues. In DNA form, the CDR3 reads TGTGCCAGCAGTTTGGGCCAGAACACTGAAACTTTCTTT. It is translated as CASSLGQNTETFF.

This clonotype was observed many times. V gene TRBV19 combines with J gene TRBJ2-1; possibly TRBD2 for D (8 bases). V lost 5 bases and J lost 6, with 23 bases in between. CDR1 is LNHDA and CDR2 is SQIVND in the germline V gene (reference sequence). This CDR3 is built from 17 residues. The CDR3 loop is CASSSGGTVRGVNEQFF. As DNA, the CDR3 is TGTGCCAGTAGTTCGGGGGGGACAGTCCGCGGAGTCAATGAGCAGTTCTTC.

Ten or more counts support this clonotype. At one of its ends the junction is not consistent with the germline gene, which may arise from a read error. The rearrangement uses TRBV3-1 and TRBJ1-1, with 10 nucleotides matching TRBD1. Germline CDR1 LGHDT, CDR2 YNNKEL (reference sequence). The length of the CDR3 is 14 residues. Here the CDR3 DNA reads TGTGCCAGCAGCCCAGAGACAGGGGGCGTTGAAGCTTTTTTT. This translates into CASSPETGGVEAFF.

This clonotype was seen repeatedly, ten times or more. The V gene is TRBV6-5, the J gene TRBJ2-3; 9 positions agree with TRBD2. The CDR3 sequence is 15 residues long. CDR1 is MNHEY and CDR2 is SVGAGI in the germline V gene. Losses at the gene ends were 2 bases for V and 2 bases for J; bases not matched to a gene: 2. The CDR3 reads CASSYASGTTDTQYF. As DNA, the CDR3 is TGTGCCAGCAGTTACGCTAGCGGGACCACAGATACGCAGTATTTT.

This clonotype was recorded many times. This sequence joins TRBV2 and TRBJ2-1; 14 bases agree with TRBD2. The CDR3 is 16 residues long. Trimming at V came to 6 bases and at J to 8 bases, leaving 9 bases not matched to a gene. Germline CDR1 is SNHLY and CDR2 is FYNNEI. The CDR3: CASRFTGTSGSYEQFF. CDR3 sequence (DNA): TGTGCCAGCAGATTTACCGGGACTAGCGGGAGCTATGAGCAGTTCTTC.

This clonotype was counted ten times or more. V is TRBV5-4 and J is TRBJ2-3; possibly TRBD2 for D (5 bases). The length of the CDR3 is 14 residues. The germline V and J ends were trimmed by 0 bases and 2 bases, with 7 bases remaining between them. From germline, CDR1 is SGHNT and CDR2 YYREEE (reference sequence). The CDR3, as DNA: TGTGCCAGCAGCTTGGGTGGACTCACAGATACGCAGTATTTT. Protein sequence: CASSLGGLTDTQYF.

As concerns this clonotype: The junction does not match germline at one end; this may be a read error. This chain uses TRBV20-1 with TRBJ2-2; perhaps TRBD1 as D (7 bases). The CDR3 contains 13 residues. The V gene's germline CDR1 is DFQATT and CDR2 SNEGSKA (reference sequence). CDR3 loop: CSARLEGAGELLF. The CDR3 DNA follows: TGCAGTGCTAGATTGGAGGGGGCCGGGGAGCTGCTTTTT.

A remark on this clonotype: With a much larger clone just one base away, this may be a read error. This chain connects TRBV28 to TRBJ1-4; D might be TRBD1 (5 bases). Germline loops: CDR1 MDHEN, CDR2 SYDVKM. The CDR3 has 13 residues. The CDR3 nucleotides read TGTGCCAGCAGCAGGGCGGGGCGTGAAGAACTGTTTTTT. It codes for CASSRAGREELFF. The variable domain in full, completed from reference TRBV28 and TRBJ1-4, reads DVKVTQSSRYLVKRTGEKVFLECVQDMDHENMFWYRQDPGLGLRLIYFSYDVKMKEKGDIPEGYSVSREKKERFSLILESASTNQTSMYLCASSRAGREELFFGSGTQLSVL.

Ten or more counts support this clonotype. V gene TRBV12-3 or TRBV12-4 combines with J gene TRBJ1-1, with D perhaps TRBD1 (5 bases). CDR3 size: 13 residues. V dropped 4 bases and J dropped 4 bases, with 10 bases sitting between them. The CDR3 protein is CASSSGTGTEAFF. CDR3 bases: TGTGCCAGCAGTTCCGGGACGGGCACTGAAGCTTTCTTT.

Of note for this clonotype: The missing conserved phenylalanine or tryptophan at the end of this CDR3 makes a read error likely. This chain links TRBV4-2 with TRBJ2-7, with TRBD2 as a possible D gene (5 bases). Germline V gene lookup returns CDR1 LGHNA and CDR2 YNFKEQ. The CDR3 totals 16 residues. Trimming removed 1 base from V and 2 bases from J, with 15 bases in between. The CDR3 bases are TGTGCCAGCAGCCAAGTTCCTGGATCCGGGACCTACGAGCAGTACATC. This encodes CASSQVPGSGTYEQYI.

Turning to this clonotype: Given a much more abundant clone one base away, this may be a read error. The chain links TRBV5-5 to TRBJ2-1, with D tentatively TRBD1 (6 bases). With 3 bases removed from V and 5 bases from J, the gap between germline ends came to 15 bases. Germline V gene lookup returns CDR1 SGHKS and CDR2 YYEKEE (reference sequence). This CDR3 has 15 amino acids. CDR3 DNA sequence: TGTGCCAGCAGCTGGTTAGGACAGACCAACAATGAGCAGTTCTTC. Residues: CASSWLGQTNNEQFF. Supplemented by reference TRBV5-5 and TRBJ2-1, the full variable domain reads DAGVTQSPTHLIKTRGQQVTLRCSPISGHKSVSWYQQVLGQGPQFIFQYYEKEERGRGNFPDRFSARQFPNYSSELNVNALLLGDSALYLCASSWLGQTNNEQFFGPGTRLTVL.

This clonotype was picked up a small number of times. The chain combines TRBV20-1 with TRBJ1-6; no definite D call. CDR1 and CDR2 (germline): DFQATT, SNEGSKA (reference sequence). The CDR3 loop spans 13 amino acids. Between the trimmed V and J ends, which lost 7 bases and 8 bases, there was a span of 15 bases. This CDR3 is CSGREKGYSPLHF. In nucleotides, the CDR3 is TGCAGTGGGAGGGAGAAAGGCTATTCACCCCTCCACTTT.

This clonotype came up many times. The chain links TRBV6-5 to TRBJ1-1; the match to TRBD1 covers 7 bases. This CDR3 has 14 amino acids. Trimming removed 4 bases from V and 1 base from J; junction bases left unmatched: 3. The V gene's germline CDR1 is MNHEY and CDR2 SVGAGI. CDR3: CASSSQGSNTEAFF. The CDR3 DNA sequence: TGTGCCAGCAGTTCACAGGGGTCGAACACTGAAGCTTTCTTT.

CDR3 nucleotide sequence: TGTGCCAGCAGCTCAAGACTAGCGGGAAGGAGTGAGCTATTCTTC. Protein product: CASSSRLAGRSELFF. V gene TRBV5-4 combines with J gene TRBJ2-1; 11 bases are a match to TRBD2. Trimming at V came to 3 bases and at J to 16 bases, leaving 15 bases not matched to a gene. This CDR3 comprises 15 residues. Germline assignment: CDR1 SGHNT and CDR2 YYREEE (reference sequence).

V usage is TRBV14 and J usage is TRBJ1-2, with a tentative D call TRBD1 (5 bases). The CDR3 is 15 residues long. Trimming pared 6 bases from V and 5 bases from J, leaving 19 bases between. CDR1 SGHDN and CDR2 FVKESK come from the germline V gene. The CDR3 nucleotides read TGTGCCAGCAGTCGATGGGACGCAGAGGTTTATGGCTACACCTTC. Translation gives CASSRWDAEVYGYTF.

This clonotype showed up many times. The chain employs TRBV3-1 and TRBJ2-3; D ambiguous. Trimming removed 4 bases from V and 0 bases from J, with 14 bases in between. The CDR3 has 16 amino acids. Germline assignment: CDR1 LGHDT and CDR2 YNNKEL (reference sequence). The CDR3 loop reads CASSPRPQTSTDTQYF. CDR3 nucleotides: TGTGCCAGCAGCCCCCGACCACAAACTAGCACAGATACGCAGTATTTT.

This clonotype was counted many times. The chain is built from TRBV5-1 and TRBJ2-5; D is possibly TRBD1 or TRBD2 (5 bases each). The CDR3 is 13 amino acids. The V and J ends lost 3 bases and 1 base respectively, with 7 bases between them. Germline-derived CDR1 and CDR2 are SGHRS and YFSETQ. CDR3: CASSSGGQETQYF. The CDR3 DNA follows: TGCGCCAGCAGCTCTGGGGGCCAAGAGACCCAGTACTTC.

The V call is TRBV4-1, the J call TRBJ1-5; D might be TRBD1 (6 bases). Germline V lookup: CDR1 MGHRA, CDR2 YSYEKL. CDR3 size: 16 residues. Trimming took 3 bases from V and 9 from J, leaving 21 bases between them. The DNA of the CDR3 is TGCGCCAGCAGCCACCCGACCGGGGGGGCGTATCGGCCCCAGCATTTT. Amino acids: CASSHPTGGAYRPQHF.

The rearrangement joins TRBV29-1 to TRBJ1-1; D is unclear. This CDR3 is built from 13 residues. V gave up 5 bases and J gave up 0 bases, with 10 bases separating them. Germline CDR1 is SQVTM and CDR2 is ANQGSEA. In DNA form, the CDR3 reads TGCAGCGTTACAATTACAGTGAACACTGAAGCTTTCTTT. The encoded protein is CSVTITVNTEAFF.

The rearrangement uses TRBV20-1 and TRBJ2-1; D possibly corresponds to TRBD2 (5 bases). Trimming took 5 bases from V and 6 from J, leaving 8 bases between them. The length of the CDR3 is 11 residues. The germline gives CDR1 DFQATT, CDR2 SNEGSKA (reference sequence). CDR3 sequence reads: CSAETINEQFF. The DNA of the CDR3 is TGCAGTGCTGAGACTATCAATGAGCAGTTCTTC.

This clonotype has a handful of counts. The chain joins TRBV15 to TRBJ2-7; D call uncertain. V lost 4 bases and J 3 bases, leaving 4 bases between the germline ends. Germline-derived CDR1 and CDR2 are LNHNV and YYDKDF (reference sequence). The CDR3 covers 11 residues. CDR3: CATSTDYEQYF. The DNA of the CDR3 is TGTGCCACCAGCACAGACTACGAGCAGTACTTC.

The sample holds a few counts of this clonotype. The gene calls are TRBV5-1 and TRBJ1-5; possibly TRBD1 for D (5 bases). The CDR3 contains 13 residues. CDR1 and CDR2 from the germline V gene are SGHRS and YFSETQ. V lost 1 base and J 5 bases, leaving 7 bases between the germline ends. The CDR3 sequence is CASSLQGDQPQHF. The CDR3 DNA is TGCGCCAGCAGCTTGCAGGGAGATCAGCCCCAGCATTTT.

This clonotype was picked up many times. The chain uses TRBV3-1 and TRBJ1-5; unclear D gene. The CDR3 sequence is 14 residues long. The germline CDR1 and CDR2 sequences are LGHDT and YNNKEL (reference sequence). The ends were cut back, 3 bases at V and 2 bases at J, with 8 bases in the middle. Here the CDR3 reads CASSHERGNQPQHF. In DNA form, the CDR3 reads TGTGCCAGCAGCCACGAGAGGGGCAATCAGCCCCAGCATTTT.

A single count supports this clonotype. This likely reflects a read error, since a far larger clone is one base away. The chain recombines TRBV6-5 with TRBJ2-1; D is perhaps TRBD1 (6 bases). Per germline, CDR1 MNHEY and CDR2 SVGAGI. This CDR3 is 14 amino acids long. The CDR3 DNA is TGTGCCAGCAGTTACGAAGGGGGACCAAATGAGCTGTTCTTC. This gives the protein CASSYEGGPNELFF.

As concerns this clonotype: A single base separates this from a much larger clone, so it may be a read error. V and J are TRBV28 and TRBJ1-5, with unresolved D. This CDR3 comprises 14 residues. Germline CDR1 MDHEN, CDR2 SYDVKM. This CDR3 reads CASSPGPSNRPQHF. The DNA for the CDR3 is TGTGCCAGCAGTCCAGGACCTTCCAATCGGCCCCAGCATTTT.

CDR3 DNA: TGCAGTGCTAGAGATATAGCGGGAGCTTTCCAAGAGACCCAGTACTTC. This codes for CSARDIAGAFQETQYF. The chain has TRBV20-1 and TRBJ2-5; TRBD2 aligns across 9 bases. The germline gives CDR1 DFQATT, CDR2 SNEGSKA (reference sequence). This CDR3 comprises 16 residues. The J segment lost 1 base and the V segment lost 0 bases, leaving 6 bases of the junction unmatched.

This clonotype was seen repeatedly, ten times or more. The J gene is TRBJ2-3, the V gene TRBV6-1; 7 nucleotides align to TRBD2. V trimming: 6 bases; J trimming: 3 bases; junction bases outside the gene matches: 6. CDR1 is MNHNS, CDR2 SASEGT, per germline. The CDR3 loop spans 14 amino acids. The DNA for the CDR3 is TGTGCCAGCAGGACGGGAGGTGGGACAGATACGCAGTATTTT. This translates into CASRTGGGTDTQYF.

Notes on this clonotype: Since a far larger clone is one base different, this is likely a read error. The chain joins TRBV6-5 to TRBJ2-1; TRBD1 aligns across 8 bases. Germline V CDR1 and CDR2: MNHEY, SVGAGI. The CDR3 runs 11 residues. The CDR3 region is CAGQGHNGQFF. In DNA, the CDR3 is TGTGCCGGACAGGGACACAATGGGCAGTTCTTC.

With respect to this clonotype: A single base separates this from a much larger clone, so it may be a read error. This chain uses TRBV7-3 with TRBJ2-3; the D is unclear. CDR1 SGHTA and CDR2 FQGTGA come from the germline V gene. The CDR3 consists of 15 residues. The DNA of the CDR3 is TGTGACAGCAGCGCTTGGGCTAGTGTTTCAGATACGCAGTATTTT. This gives the protein CDSSAWASVSDTQYF.

This clonotype came up many times. The chain carries TRBV5-1 and TRBJ2-5; a weak D match, TRBD2 (5 bases). The V and J ends lost 2 bases and 7 bases respectively, with 6 bases between them. The CDR3 has 11 residues. Germline CDR1 SGHRS, CDR2 YFSETQ. CDR3 sequence reads: CASSFEGTQYF. The DNA for the CDR3 is TGCGCCAGCAGCTTTGAGGGGACCCAGTACTTC.

The chain joins TRBV30 to TRBJ2-3, with D perhaps TRBD1 (5 bases). CDR3 size: 13 residues. Trimming removed 5 bases at V and 4 bases at J, with 13 bases between. The V gene's germline CDR1 is GTSNPN and CDR2 SVGIG (reference sequence). In nucleotides, the CDR3 is TGTGCCTGGGGACACCCTCCGGCAGATACGCAGTATTTT. Protein: CAWGHPPADTQYF.